The T cell receptor (beta chain) described here comes from a study of T-cell reconstitution after alpha-beta-depleted transplantation in children. This clonotype was detected many times. Unique molecular identifiers tagged the TCRbeta library. Using its own MiXCR run on the PCR reads, TCRdb lists one record per CDR3 protein. The repertoire holds some 240,000 distinct CDR3 sequences, with over 9.5% as singletons. Germline assignment: CDR1 SGHTA and CDR2 FQGNSA. V was trimmed by 2 bases and J by 4 bases, leaving 8 bases between them. This CDR3 comprises 13 residues. This receptor was identified in a human donor who donated a stem cell graft to a child with SCID. The source material was PBMCs from the stem cell graft donor, sampled from the stem cell graft. This chain links TRBV7-2 with TRBJ2-5; D unresolved. DNA of the CDR3: TGTGCCAGCAGCTTAATAATTAGAGAGACCCAGTACTTC. It specifies CASSLIIRETQYF.